The 25 T cell receptor beta chains below were found in one sample sequenced in a study of blood T cells in healthy people across ages. The use of a sample-barcoded 5' primer and a J-beta primer mix characterized a second PCR of roughly 6 to 11 cycles. TCRdb passed the 5' RACE reads through MiXCR, listing each CDR3 protein once. The data hold about a million distinct CDR3 sequences, with around two fifths observed a single time. The sample taken for sequencing was blood. The origin of the receptors is a young man in good health.

The CDR3 spells CASSHPGRGNYGYTF. In DNA, the CDR3 is TGCGCCAGCAGCCATCCCGGACGGGGAAACTATGGCTACACCTTC. V gene TRBV4-1 combines with J gene TRBJ1-2; D not certain. The germline V and J ends were trimmed by 3 bases and 2 bases, with 13 bases remaining between them. The CDR3 is 15 residues long. Germline CDR1 and CDR2: MGHRA and YSYEKL.

This clonotype was detected a few times. The chain carries TRBV3-1 and TRBJ2-5; TRBD1 is a possible D gene (5 bases). CDR3 length: 15 residues. The germline CDR1 and CDR2 sequences are LGHDT and YNNKEL (reference sequence). The V end was cut by 4 bases, the J end by 1 base, with 13 bases between. Written as DNA, the CDR3 is TGTGCCAGCAGCCCTTATGGGGCCCTCCAAGAGACCCAGTACTTC. The encoded protein is CASSPYGALQETQYF.

In its sample, this clonotype was seen many times. V usage is TRBV12-3 or TRBV12-4 and J usage is TRBJ1-1; no definite D call. V was shortened by 0 bases and J by 4 bases, with 6 bases between the two germline ends. The CDR3 loop spans 13 amino acids. As DNA, the CDR3 is TGTGCCAGCAGTTTAGCGGTTCCCACTGAAGCTTTCTTT. It specifies CASSLAVPTEAFF.

This clonotype was seen just once. This chain connects TRBV2 to TRBJ1-5; tentatively, D is TRBD1 (6 bases). Per the germline V gene, CDR1 is SNHLY and CDR2 is FYNNEI. CDR3 length: 14 amino acids. The V end lost 4 bases, the J end lost 6 bases, and 13 bases lay between the germline ends. CDR3 protein: CASSASGDGQPQHF. The CDR3 nucleotides are TGTGCCAGCAGTGCTTCAGGGGATGGTCAGCCCCAGCATTTT.

The chain carries TRBV5-1 and TRBJ1-1, with D possibly being TRBD1 (5 bases). The CDR3 is made up of 13 amino acids. Trimming stripped 0 bases from V and 9 bases from J, with 12 bases between. Per the germline V gene, CDR1 is SGHRS and CDR2 is YFSETQ. CDR3 sequence reads: CASSLVLGDKAFF. CDR3 coding DNA: TGCGCCAGCAGCTTGGTTCTGGGGGATAAAGCTTTCTTT.

This clonotype was counted only a few times. The rearrangement joins TRBV30 to TRBJ1-2; no definite D call. CDR3 size: 14 residues. Germline V gene data show CDR1 as GTSNPN and CDR2 as SVGIG (reference sequence). V lost 5 bases to trimming and J lost 1 base, with 14 bases between them. CDR3 amino acids: CAWGPYLINYGYTF. Here the CDR3 DNA reads TGTGCCTGGGGGCCTTACCTTATTAACTATGGCTACACCTTC.

This clonotype was detected a few times. This chain joins TRBV29-1 and TRBJ1-2; no reliable D call. CDR3 length equals 13 residues. V lost 6 bases and J 2 bases, leaving 13 bases between the germline ends. Germline CDR1 is SQVTM and CDR2 is ANQGSEA. The CDR3 DNA sequence: TGCAGCGTCCGGGAGACTAAAAACTATGGCTACACCTTC. This translates into CSVRETKNYGYTF. Full variable domain (rest looked up from reference TRBV29-1 and TRBJ1-2): SAVISQKPSRDICQRGTSLTIQCQVDSQVTMMFWYRQQPGQSLTLIATANQGSEATYESGFVIDKFPISRPNLTFSTLTVSNMSPEDSSIYLCSVRETKNYGYTFGSGTRLTVV.

This clonotype has just a few counts. V usage is TRBV3-1 and J usage is TRBJ2-3; D may be TRBD1 (5 bases). The CDR3 runs 13 residues. Germline CDR1 reads LGHDT; CDR2 reads YNNKEL (reference sequence). The germline V and J ends were trimmed by 3 bases and 4 bases, with 8 bases remaining between them. Here the CDR3 reads CASSHAGSDTQYF. The CDR3 bases are TGTGCCAGCAGCCATGCAGGGTCAGATACGCAGTATTTT.

This rearrangement joins TRBV16 to TRBJ1-1; D gene unclear. Between the trimmed V and J ends, which lost 0 bases and 0 bases, there was a span of 8 bases. The CDR3 contains 15 residues. Germline V gene sequence: CDR1 KGHSY, CDR2 FQNENV. In DNA, the CDR3 is TGTGCCAGCAGCCAATCGCGGCGCATGAACACTGAAGCTTTCTTT. Translation: CASSQSRRMNTEAFF.

This clonotype was found a few times. This chain uses TRBV25-1 with TRBJ2-5; 8 nucleotides line up with TRBD2. V was pared by 1 base and J by 5 bases, with 9 bases of the junction left unmatched. The CDR3 is made up of 16 amino acids. Germline CDR1 is MGHDK and CDR2 is SYGVNS. The CDR3 DNA is TGTGCCAGCAGTGAATGGCACGGGGGGGCCTCGGAGACCCAGTACTTC. This codes for CASSEWHGGASETQYF.

This clonotype was detected a few times. The V call is TRBV5-6, the J call TRBJ2-1; 7 bases fit TRBD1. Germline V gene data show CDR1 as SGHDT and CDR2 as YYEEEE. V lost 4 bases and J lost 2; bases outside the gene matches: 6. The CDR3 has 15 residues. CDR3 DNA sequence: TGTGCCAGCAGCGGGACCGGGACAGCCTACAATGAGCAGTTCTTC. This gives the protein CASSGTGTAYNEQFF.

Ten or more counts support this clonotype. The chain is built from TRBV3-1 and TRBJ2-7; 8 bases are shared with TRBD2. CDR3 length equals 18 residues. Germline CDR1 and CDR2: LGHDT and YNNKEL (reference sequence). The trim removed 0 bases at V and 2 bases at J, leaving 12 bases unmatched. CDR3 DNA: TGTGCCAGCAGCCAAGAACATCGGATAGCGGGGCCCCCCTACGAGCAGTACTTC. This codes for CASSQEHRIAGPPYEQYF.

The chain joins TRBV6-6 to TRBJ1-5; D gene uncertain. CDR3 length: 13 residues. Trimming shortened V by 6 bases and J by 2 bases, and 8 bases separated the two germline ends. The V gene's germline CDR1 is MNHNY and CDR2 SVGAGI (reference sequence). CDR3 sequence reads: CASRNQGNQPQHF. The DNA for the CDR3 is TGTGCCAGCAGGAACCAAGGCAATCAGCCCCAGCATTTT.

In this sample, this clonotype turned up a few times. The chain recombines TRBV20-1 with TRBJ1-4; 8 bases match TRBD1. The CDR3 extends over 12 amino acids. Germline V lookup: CDR1 DFQATT, CDR2 SNEGSKA (reference sequence). The chain's CDR3 is CSGTGANEKLFF. For the CDR3, the DNA is TGCAGCGGGACAGGCGCTAATGAAAAACTGTTTTTT.

The chain uses TRBV12-5 and TRBJ2-5; 9 nucleotides align to TRBD2. The CDR3 length is 16 residues. V shed 6 bases, J shed 2 bases, and the junction held 10 bases outside the gene matches. Germline V gives CDR1 LGHNT, CDR2 FRNRAP. The CDR3, as DNA: TGTGCTAGTGGGGTCTCTAGCGGGGCACAACAAGAGACCCAGTACTTC. Protein sequence: CASGVSSGAQQETQYF.

This clonotype occurred once. The chain employs TRBV20-1 and TRBJ2-5; 7 bases map to TRBD2. This CDR3 region has 15 residues. Germline V gene sequence: CDR1 DFQATT, CDR2 SNEGSKA (reference sequence). The trim removed 1 base at V and 3 bases at J, leaving 8 bases unmatched. The CDR3 coding sequence is TGCAGTGCTAGAGCGGGGAGGGCCGAGGAAGAGACCCAGTACTTC. Translated, it gives CSARAGRAEEETQYF.

The chain links TRBV28 to TRBJ1-2, with D perhaps matching TRBD1 (6 bases). Germline CDR1 MDHEN, CDR2 SYDVKM. CDR3 length: 12 residues. V was pared by 4 bases and J by 13 bases, with 16 bases between. CDR3 bases: TGTGCCAGCAGTTCGGGGACAACGCGGCCCACCTTC. It is translated as CASSSGTTRPTF.

This clonotype was detected only a few times. A read error may be the cause here, since a much bigger clone is one base away. V gene TRBV11-3 combines with J gene TRBJ2-1; perhaps D is TRBD1 or TRBD2 (5 bases each). The DNA end favors TRBJ2-7, so the J call may be wrong. CDR3 size: 16 residues. The germline gives CDR1 SGHNT, CDR2 YENEEA. CDR3 residues: CASSPFRGSSYNEQYF. Here the CDR3 DNA reads TGTGCCAGCAGCCCATTCCGGGGCTCCTCCTACAATGAGCAGTACTTC.

The gene calls are TRBV20-1 and TRBJ2-3, with 9 bases that match TRBD1. This CDR3 is built from 17 residues. With 7 bases clipped from V and 6 bases from J, the junction kept 20 bases outside the gene matches. The V gene's germline CDR1 is DFQATT and CDR2 SNEGSKA (reference sequence). CDR3 in DNA: TGCAGTGTTCCCGCACGGACCGGGACAGGGCAGGCTGATACGCAGTATTTT. Translating gives CSVPARTGTGQADTQYF.

In DNA, the CDR3 is TGCAGTCCGCGAGACAGGGGAACGGGCTATGGCTACACCTTC. It translates to CSPRDRGTGYGYTF. The genes are TRBV20-1 and TRBJ1-2, with 8 bases aligning to TRBD1. Looked up from germline, CDR1 is DFQATT and CDR2 is SNEGSKA (reference sequence). The CDR3 is 14 residues long. Trimming removed 8 bases from V and 4 bases from J; junction bases left unmatched: 12.

The chain carries TRBV27 and TRBJ2-5; perhaps D is TRBD1 or TRBD2 (5 bases each). The CDR3 loop spans 16 amino acids. The V end was cut by 3 bases, the J end by 11 bases, with 25 bases between. The germline CDR1 and CDR2 sequences are MNHEY and SMNVEV (reference sequence). DNA for the CDR3: TGTGCCAGCAGTTTTGAAAAAGGGACGGAAAACAATGAGCAGTACTTC. Residues: CASSFEKGTENNEQYF.

This clonotype was seen a single time. The gene calls are TRBV7-2 and TRBJ2-4; D might be TRBD2 (5 bases). CDR3 length: 14 amino acids. The germline gives CDR1 SGHTA, CDR2 FQGNSA. V was cut by 2 bases and J by 13 bases, with 18 bases left in between. The CDR3 sequence: CASSLSLAADGQYF. The CDR3 DNA reads TGTGCCAGCAGCTTAAGCCTAGCAGCTGACGGGCAGTACTTC.

This clonotype has at least ten counts. The J gene is TRBJ2-5, the V gene TRBV29-1, with D uncertain. The CDR3 loop spans 10 amino acids. V shed 7 bases and J shed 5 bases, with 8 bases lying between them. Germline V lookup: CDR1 SQVTM, CDR2 ANQGSEA. This CDR3 is CSADLETQYF. The CDR3 DNA sequence: TGCAGCGCGGACCTGGAGACCCAGTACTTC.

This chain connects TRBV5-1 to TRBJ2-5, with D possibly TRBD1 on 6 matching bases. The CDR3 totals 15 residues. Germline loops: CDR1 SGHRS, CDR2 YFSETQ. Deletions cut 0 bases from V and 2 bases from J, with 11 bases between. The chain's CDR3 is CASSLGQVGQETQYF. CDR3 DNA sequence: TGCGCCAGCAGCTTGGGACAGGTCGGGCAAGAGACCCAGTACTTC. Drawing the rest from reference TRBV5-1 and TRBJ2-5, the complete variable domain is KAGVTQTPRYLIKTRGQQVTLSCSPISGHRSVSWYQQTPGQGLQFLFEYFSETQRNKGNFPGRFSGRQFSNSRSEMNVSTLELGDSALYLCASSLGQVGQETQYFGPGTRLLVL.

V is TRBV20-1 and J is TRBJ2-1; D may correspond to TRBD1 or TRBD2 (5 bases each). V gave up 1 base and J gave up 9 bases, with 19 bases separating them. Germline assignment: CDR1 DFQATT and CDR2 SNEGSKA (reference sequence). The CDR3 loop spans 15 amino acids. CDR3 in DNA: TGCAGTGCTAGAGGTATCGAGGGCAGGGAGAGTGAGCAGTTCTTC. It specifies CSARGIEGRESEQFF.